Listed below are T cell receptor beta chains from one sample, sequenced in a study of beta chain features in type 1 diabetes. Only in-frame clones appear in the TCRdb table, and some are missing; sequencing was by immunoSEQ multiplex PCR. The table includes some 160,000 clones, approximately 8.7% detected once. The sequenced sample was central memory CD4+ T cells from blood. The source is a woman in her twenties or thirties with type 1 diabetes. Both conserved end residues are part of each CDR3. The D gene is left open where the match is weak. Clone size is not always given. Where it is, it says once, few, many or a class for expanded clones.

v_call	j_call	d_call	clone_size	cdr3_aa	cdr3_nt
TRBV5-1	TRBJ2-7	.	.	CASSLEPGSVDYEQYF	TGCGCCAGCAGCTTGGAGCCAGGCTCGGTTGACTACGAGCAGTACTTC
TRBV7-9	TRBJ1-2	TRBD1	.	CASSRQGDYTF	TGTGCCAGCTCCAGACAGGGGGACTACACCTTC
TRBV11-1	TRBJ2-3	TRBD1	few	CASSPWTGAPSTDTQYF	TGTGCCAGCAGCCCGTGGACAGGGGCGCCTAGCACAGATACGCAGTATTTT
TRBV2	TRBJ2-5	.	few	CASSRTGGEEETQYF	TGTGCCAGCAGTCGAACAGGAGGGGAGGAAGAGACCCAGTACTTC
TRBV14	TRBJ2-5	TRBD2	.	CASSPGLARPETQYF	TGTGCCAGCAGCCCCGGACTAGCTCGCCCAGAGACCCAGTACTTC
TRBV5-4	TRBJ1-1	.	few	CASSLSDRLTEAFF	TGTGCCAGCAGCTTGTCCGACAGACTCACTGAAGCTTTCTTT
TRBV28	TRBJ2-7	TRBD1	few	CASSPGQGPYEQYF	TGTGCCAGCAGTCCAGGACAGGGCCCCTACGAGCAGTACTTC
TRBV5-1	TRBJ2-7	TRBD1	.	CASSFSGTGGDEQYF	TGCGCCAGCAGCTTTTCCGGGACAGGGGGCGACGAGCAGTACTTC
TRBV18	TRBJ1-5	TRBD1	.	CASSPGQGGDQPQHF	TGTGCCAGCTCACCGGGGCAGGGGGGTGATCAGCCCCAGCATTTT
TRBV5-1	TRBJ2-1	TRBD2	.	CASSWRTSGYNEQFF	TGCGCCAGCAGCTGGCGGACTAGCGGCTACAATGAGCAGTTCTTC
TRBV6-1	TRBJ2-1	.	.	CASSQRDEQFF	TGTGCCAGCAGTCAGAGGGATGAGCAGTTCTTC
TRBV4-2	TRBJ2-3	TRBD2	.	CASSQEAGGSIRLTDTQYF	TGTGCCAGCAGCCAAGAGGCGGGAGGGTCGATAAGGTTAACAGATACGCAGTATTTT
TRBV4-2	TRBJ1-2	.	.	CASSQESREAYGYTF	TGTGCCAGCAGCCAAGAATCCAGGGAGGCCTATGGCTACACCTTC
TRBV5-1	TRBJ2-5	TRBD2	few	CASSFRVAGTKETQYF	TGCGCCAGCAGCTTTCGGGTAGCGGGTACCAAAGAGACCCAGTACTTC
TRBV7-3	TRBJ2-3	TRBD2	few	CASSLGAGEGTDTQYF	TGTGCCAGCAGCTTAGGGGCGGGAGAGGGCACAGATACGCAGTATTTT
TRBV5-1	TRBJ1-1	.	many	CASSLVGQNTEAFF	TGCGCCAGCAGCTTGGTGGGACAGAACACTGAAGCTTTCTTT
TRBV7-8	TRBJ1-5	.	few	CASSLDGVNSNQPQHF	TGTGCCAGCAGCTTAGATGGAGTGAATAGCAATCAGCCCCAGCATTTT
TRBV5-6	TRBJ1-2	.	many	CASRLQGEYGYTF	TGTGCCAGCAGACTACAGGGAGAGTATGGCTACACCTTC
TRBV18	TRBJ2-3	.	.	CASSSRGKEPDTQYF	TGTGCCAGCTCTTCAAGGGGTAAAGAACCAGATACGCAGTATTTT
TRBV5-1	TRBJ1-1	.	.	CASSSGNTEAFF	TGCGCCAGCAGTTCCGGGAACACTGAAGCTTTCTTT
TRBV30	TRBJ2-7	TRBD1	medium-sized	CAVDRDSAGSYEQYF	TGTGCCGTTGACCGGGACAGTGCCGGCTCCTACGAGCAGTACTTC
TRBV5-1	TRBJ2-1	TRBD2	few	CASSSGLAGVEQFF	TGTGCCAGCAGCTCGGGACTAGCGGGAGTTGAGCAGTTCTTC
TRBV9	TRBJ2-1	TRBD1	few	CASSEFGQVSSYNEQFF	TGTGCCAGCAGCGAATTTGGACAGGTTAGCTCCTACAATGAGCAGTTCTTC
TRBV2	TRBJ2-2	TRBD2	.	CASSDRLAEYGELFF	TGTGCCAGCAGTGACCGACTAGCAGAATACGGGGAGCTGTTTTTT
TRBV28	TRBJ2-7	.	few	CASSPSGYEQYF	TGTGCCAGCAGCCCATCGGGATACGAGCAGTACTTC
TRBV6-5	TRBJ2-7	TRBD2	.	CASSSTSGDQYF	TGTGCCAGCAGTTCCACTAGCGGCGACCAGTACTTC
TRBV10-3	TRBJ2-3	TRBD2	few	CAISGERGGVGDTQYF	TGTGCCATCAGTGGGGAGCGGGGAGGTGTTGGAGATACGCAGTATTTT
TRBV28	TRBJ1-1	.	.	CASSLVYGQNHEAFF	TGTGCCAGCAGTTTGGTCTACGGACAGAACCATGAAGCTTTCTTT
TRBV5-1	TRBJ1-1	TRBD1	few	CASSLLGQGPTEAFF	TGCGCCAGCAGCTTGCTGGGACAGGGGCCCACTGAAGCTTTCTTT
TRBV6-1	TRBJ2-2	TRBD1	few	CASRADRVIGELFF	TGTGCCAGCAGGGCGGACAGGGTTATCGGGGAGCTGTTTTTT
TRBV30	TRBJ2-7	TRBD2	few	CAWSGLADEQYF	TGTGCCTGGAGTGGACTAGCGGACGAGCAGTACTTC
TRBV11-3	TRBJ1-3	.	.	CASSLEWTYTGNTIYF	TGTGCCAGCAGCTTAGAATGGACTTATACAGGAAACACCATATATTTT
TRBV29-1	TRBJ2-2	TRBD2	few	CSVGSGRAAGELFF	TGCAGCGTTGGGAGCGGGAGGGCTGCCGGGGAGCTGTTTTTT
TRBV29-1	TRBJ1-5	TRBD1	few	CSVDGQGPNQPQHF	TGCAGCGTCGATGGACAGGGTCCAAATCAGCCCCAGCATTTT
TRBV14	TRBJ2-2	TRBD1	few	CASSPRDRVPGELFF	TGTGCCAGCAGCCCCCGGGACAGGGTGCCCGGGGAGCTGTTTTTT
TRBV9	TRBJ2-3	.	few	CASSYMTDTQYF	TGTGCCAGCAGCTATATGACAGATACGCAGTATTTT
TRBV6-6	TRBJ2-3	.	few	CASAGSVDTQYF	TGTGCCAGCGCAGGGTCGGTAGATACGCAGTATTTT
TRBV20-1	TRBJ2-7	.	.	CSARDWPSLYF	TGCAGTGCTAGAGATTGGCCGTCCCTCTACTTC
TRBV28	TRBJ2-1	TRBD2	.	CASLPGGRALGNEQFF	TGTGCCAGCCTCCCCGGCGGGAGGGCCCTCGGGAATGAGCAGTTCTTC
TRBV29-1	TRBJ1-1	.	few	CSVFLGAGQGNTEAFF	TGCAGCGTTTTTTTAGGGGCAGGCCAGGGGAACACTGAAGCTTTCTTT
TRBV7-9	TRBJ1-1	TRBD1	.	CASSLRGYGTGRTEAFF	TGTGCCAGCAGCTTAAGGGGTTACGGGACAGGGCGGACTGAAGCTTTCTTT